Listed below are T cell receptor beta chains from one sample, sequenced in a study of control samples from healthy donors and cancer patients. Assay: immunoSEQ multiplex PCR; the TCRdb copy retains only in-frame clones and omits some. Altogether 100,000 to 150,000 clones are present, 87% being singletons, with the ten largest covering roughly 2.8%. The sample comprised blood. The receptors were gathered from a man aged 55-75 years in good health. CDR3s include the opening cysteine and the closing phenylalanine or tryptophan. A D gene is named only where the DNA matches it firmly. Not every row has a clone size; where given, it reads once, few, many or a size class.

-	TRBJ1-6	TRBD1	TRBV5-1	CASSSPQGAINSPLHF	TGCGCCAGCAGCTCCCCCCAGGGGGCTATTAATTCACCCCTCCACTTT
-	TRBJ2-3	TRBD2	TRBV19	CASSIMTSGTDTQYF	TGTGCCAGTAGTATCATGACTAGCGGTACGGATACGCAGTATTTT
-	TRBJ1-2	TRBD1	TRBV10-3	CAISDPGGTAYGYTF	TGTGCCATCAGTGACCCGGGGGGGACAGCCTATGGCTACACCTTC
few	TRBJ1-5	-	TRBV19	CASSMSGVGRGRDQPQHF	TGTGCCAGTAGTATGTCGGGCGTCGGCAGGGGAAGGGATCAGCCCCAGCATTTT
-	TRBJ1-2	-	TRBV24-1	CATSDSGRRYGYTF	TGTGCCACCAGTGATAGCGGCAGGCGCTATGGCTACACCTTC
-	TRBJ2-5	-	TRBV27	CASKRNGGTETQYF	TGTGCCAGCAAACGAAATGGGGGGACGGAGACCCAGTACTTC
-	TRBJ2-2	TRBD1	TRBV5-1	CASSLKRDRGPGELFF	TGCGCCAGCAGCTTAAAACGGGACAGGGGGCCCGGGGAGCTGTTTTTT
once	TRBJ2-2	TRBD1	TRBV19	CASKGVQGTSTGELFF	TGTGCCAGTAAGGGGGTACAGGGGACGAGCACCGGGGAGCTGTTTTTT
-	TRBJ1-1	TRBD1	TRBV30	CAWRERTGGRKAFF	TGTGCCTGGAGAGAGAGGACAGGGGGTAGAAAAGCTTTCTTT
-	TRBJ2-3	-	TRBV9	CASSPDWGGTDTQYF	TGTGCCAGCAGCCCAGATTGGGGTGGCACAGATACGCAGTATTTT
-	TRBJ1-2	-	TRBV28	CASSRPGRSYGYTF	TGTGCCAGCAGCCGCCCAGGGCGAAGCTATGGCTACACCTTC
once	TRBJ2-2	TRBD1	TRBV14	CASSQVTGVTGELFF	TGTGCCAGCAGCCAGGTGACAGGGGTGACCGGGGAGCTGTTTTTT
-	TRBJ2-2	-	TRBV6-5	CATGWTANTGELFF	TGTGCCACGGGGTGGACAGCGAACACCGGGGAGCTGTTTTTT
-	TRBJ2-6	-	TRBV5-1	CASSMTNSGANVLTF	TGCGCCAGCAGCATGACTAACTCTGGGGCCAACGTCCTGACTTTC
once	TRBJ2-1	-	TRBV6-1	CASSESLSSGSSYNEQFF	TGTGCCAGCAGTGAAAGTCTATCGTCAGGGTCTTCCTACAATGAGCAGTTCTTC
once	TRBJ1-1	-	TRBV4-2	CASSQDLSHQNTEAFF	TGTGCCAGCAGCCAAGATTTGAGCCACCAGAACACTGAAGCTTTCTTT
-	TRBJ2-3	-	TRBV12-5	CASGLGVDTSTDTQYF	TGTGCTAGTGGTTTGGGGGTAGACACTAGCACAGATACGCAGTATTTT
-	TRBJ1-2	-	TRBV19	CASSMITEKFYGYTF	TGTGCCAGTAGTATGATAACAGAAAAGTTCTATGGCTACACCTTC
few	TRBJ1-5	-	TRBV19	CASSPSAQGMQPQHF	TGTGCCAGTAGTCCCTCTGCCCAGGGTATGCAGCCCCAGCATTTT
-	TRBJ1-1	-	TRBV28	CASSTHPVAFF	TGTGCCAGCAGTACCCACCCCGTAGCTTTCTTT
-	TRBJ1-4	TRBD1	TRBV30	CAWRIQGMDEKLFF	TGTGCCTGGAGGATACAGGGGATGGATGAAAAACTGTTTTTT
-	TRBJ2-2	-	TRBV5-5	CASSDGRMTAGELFF	TGTGCCAGCAGTGATGGGCGAATGACAGCCGGGGAGCTGTTTTTT
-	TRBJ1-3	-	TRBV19	CASSISDKPNTIYF	TGTGCCAGTAGTATTTCGGACAAGCCGAACACCATATATTTT
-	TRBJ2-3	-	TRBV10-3	CAIGAKSTDTQYF	TGTGCCATCGGTGCAAAAAGCACAGATACGCAGTATTTT
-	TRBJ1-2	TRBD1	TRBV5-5	CASSLTARGQGYTF	TGTGCCAGCAGCTTGACAGCCAGGGGGCAGGGCTACACCTTC
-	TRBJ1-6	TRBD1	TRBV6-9	CASRARTGGLRNSPLHF	TGTGCCAGCAGGGCCAGGACAGGGGGCCTAAGGAATTCACCCCTCCACTTT
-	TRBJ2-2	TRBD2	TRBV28	CASIFRSGGLNTGELFF	TGTGCCAGCATCTTTCGAAGCGGGGGGCTGAACACCGGGGAGCTGTTTTTT
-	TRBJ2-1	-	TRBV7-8	CASSLNRWNEQFF	TGTGCCAGCAGCTTGAACAGGTGGAATGAGCAGTTCTTC
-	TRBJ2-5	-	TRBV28	CASRSGLETQYF	TGTGCCAGCAGGTCAGGGTTGGAGACCCAGTACTTC
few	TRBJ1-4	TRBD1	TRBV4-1	CASSPIRGLGEKLFF	TGCGCCAGCAGCCCCATCAGGGGGTTGGGTGAAAAACTGTTTTTT
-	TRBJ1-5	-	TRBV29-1	CSVEVRGLQPQHF	TGCAGCGTTGAGGTTCGGGGGCTTCAGCCCCAGCATTTT
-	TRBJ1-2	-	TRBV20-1	CSASLAAAYGYTF	TGCAGTGCTAGTCTCGCGGCAGCGTATGGCTACACCTTC
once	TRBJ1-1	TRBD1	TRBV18	CASSPKTGANTEAFF	TGTGCCAGCTCACCGAAGACAGGGGCGAACACTGAAGCTTTCTTT
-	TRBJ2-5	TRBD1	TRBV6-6	CASTRSGTGYETQYF	TGTGCCAGCACCCGGTCCGGGACAGGGTACGAGACCCAGTACTTC
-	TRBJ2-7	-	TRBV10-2	CASSVGTRMTYEQYF	TGCGCCAGCAGTGTGGGGACACGTATGACCTACGAGCAGTACTTC
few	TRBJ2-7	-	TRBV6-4	CASSRTIKGRCEQYF	TGTGCCAGCAGCCGGACCATCAAAGGGAGGTGTGAGCAGTACTTC
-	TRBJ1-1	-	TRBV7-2	CASSLWGGSSSTEAFF	TGTGCCAGCAGCTTATGGGGGGGCTCGAGTAGCACTGAAGCTTTCTTT
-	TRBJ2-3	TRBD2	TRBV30	CAWTLAGGQDTQYF	TGTGCCTGGACCCTAGCGGGGGGGCAAGATACGCAGTATTTT
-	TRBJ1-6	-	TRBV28	CASSPETYNSPLHF	TGTGCCAGCAGTCCAGAAACCTATAATTCACCCCTCCACTTT
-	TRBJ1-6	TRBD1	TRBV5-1	CASRPTGGLESPLHF	TGCGCCAGCAGGCCTACAGGGGGCTTAGAGTCACCCCTCCACTTT
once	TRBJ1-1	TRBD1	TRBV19	CASSKTGLNTEAFF	TGTGCCAGTAGTAAGACAGGGTTGAACACTGAAGCTTTCTTT
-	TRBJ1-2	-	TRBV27	CASSGRGAWNYGYTF	TGTGCCAGCAGTGGGAGGGGGGCATGGAACTATGGCTACACCTTC
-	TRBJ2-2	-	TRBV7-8	CASSRWEVTGELFF	TGTGCCAGCAGCCGTTGGGAGGTCACCGGGGAGCTGTTTTTT
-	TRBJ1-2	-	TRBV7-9	CASSFLGSNYGYTF	TGTGCCAGCAGCTTTCTAGGGTCTAACTATGGCTACACCTTC
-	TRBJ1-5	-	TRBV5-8	CASSLGGRFSNQPQHF	TGTGCCAGCAGCTTAGGTGGCAGATTTAGCAATCAGCCCCAGCATTTT
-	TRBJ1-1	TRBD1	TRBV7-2	CASGTGKNTEAFF	TGTGCCAGCGGGACAGGGAAAAACACTGAAGCTTTCTTT
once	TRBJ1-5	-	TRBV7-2	CASSLRGTNSNQPQHF	TGTGCCAGCAGCTTAAGGGGGACAAATAGCAATCAGCCCCAGCATTTT
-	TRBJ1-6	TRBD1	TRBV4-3	CASSQDPRQGPNSPLHF	TGCGCCAGCAGCCAAGATCCACGACAGGGGCCTAATTCACCCCTCCACTTT
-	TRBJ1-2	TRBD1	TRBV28	CASSYSGQGGGYTF	TGTGCCAGCAGTTATTCAGGACAGGGTGGTGGCTACACCTTC
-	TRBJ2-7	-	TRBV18	CASSPPVAYYEQYF	TGTGCCAGCTCACCACCGGTGGCGTACTACGAGCAGTACTTC
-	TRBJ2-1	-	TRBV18	CASSPGTAAWDEQFF	TGTGCCAGCTCACCAGGCACGGCGGCTTGGGATGAGCAGTTCTTC
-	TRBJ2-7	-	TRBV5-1	CASSPAAGASYEQYF	TGCGCCAGCAGCCCGGCGGCCGGGGCCTCCTACGAGCAGTACTTC
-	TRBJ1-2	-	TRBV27	CASSLSSVTNYGYTF	TGTGCCAGCAGTTTATCGTCCGTAACTAACTATGGCTACACCTTC
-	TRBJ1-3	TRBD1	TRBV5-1	CASNTGTGGNTIYF	TGCGCCAGCAACACCGGGACAGGGGGAAACACCATATATTTT
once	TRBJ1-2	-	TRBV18	CASSLKLQANYGYTF	TGTGCCAGCTCACTAAAACTTCAAGCTAACTATGGCTACACCTTC
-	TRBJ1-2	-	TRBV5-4	CASSPDRNYGYTF	TGTGCCAGCAGCCCCGACAGAAACTATGGCTACACCTTC
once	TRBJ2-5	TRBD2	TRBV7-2	CASRLAGGSGETQYF	TGTGCCAGCAGACTAGCGGGGGGGTCAGGAGAGACCCAGTACTTC